This TCR beta chain was retrieved from a study of a mutant IDH1 vaccine in newly diagnosed glioma. The overall study: It was radiotherapy, temozolomide, or both that patients received previously, with most receiving both. Study-wide results and caveats: It seemed that pseudoprogression was not linked to changes in the top peripheral T cell clonotypes.

Some clones are missing from TCRdb's copy, which holds only in-frame ones; the method was immunoSEQ multiplex PCR. The sample has under 90,000 clones, around 74% seen once; the top ten hold 8.2%. Notes on this clone: What it binds is not known.

Germline V CDR1 and CDR2: SGHRS, YFSETQ. The CDR3 has 13 residues. V trimming: 3 bases; J trimming: 6 bases; junction bases outside the gene matches: 6. Time point in this sample: baseline, week 1 (first vaccination visit). The sample's treatment: pre-vaccination baseline after standard-of-care therapy. Diagnosis in the donors showed new WHO grade 3 or 4 astrocytomas that were IDH1-mutant and ATRX-lost. The TCR originated in a man aged 45-60 years with glioma. This chain links TRBV5-1 with TRBJ2-7; 7 nucleotides agree with TRBD2. The sequencing used PBMCs, collected from a glioma patient treated with radiotherapy, temozolomide or both. Here the CDR3 DNA reads TGCGCCAGCAGCTGGGGTGAGCGGGGCGAGCAGTACTTC. This translates into CASSWGERGEQYF.